A selection of T cell receptor beta chains follows, all from one sample in a study of beta chain features in type 1 diabetes. Assay used: immunoSEQ multiplex PCR; TCRdb lists only in-frame clones, some missing. The table has about 900,000 clones, 15% to 20% seen once. Sequenced: naive CD4+ T cells from blood. Source of these receptors: a young woman in good health. Each CDR3 is given with its conserved first and last residue. The D gene is left open where the match is weak. A clone size is listed for some rows: how often the clone was seen (once, few, many), or a class if it is expanded.

TRBJ1-1	NA	TRBV29-1	NA	TGCAGCGTTGGTTCCGGGGGGAGAGAGGAAGCTTTCTTT	CSVGSGGREEAFF
TRBJ2-7	NA	TRBV4-2	NA	TGTGCCAGCAGCCAAGTGCGGGGTCATACCTACGAGCAGTACTTC	CASSQVRGHTYEQYF
TRBJ2-5	NA	TRBV29-1	NA	TGCAGCGTTGGACTAGATGTTGAGACCCAGTACTTC	CSVGLDVETQYF
TRBJ2-7	few	TRBV18	TRBD2	TGTGCCAGCTCACCCCCGGGGCTAGCGGGAGATCACGAGCAGTACTTC	CASSPPGLAGDHEQYF
TRBJ2-3	NA	TRBV10-3	NA	TGTGCCATCAGTGAGAACGAAGTTGGCGTGTATTTT	CAISENEVGVYF
TRBJ2-3	few	TRBV25-1	TRBD1	TGTGCCAGCAGTGAATGGGAAACAGGGGCAGATACGCAGTATTTT	CASSEWETGADTQYF
TRBJ2-5	NA	TRBV25-1	NA	TGTGCCAGCAGTGAATTTGGGGGAGTAGGGGAGACCCAGTACTTC	CASSEFGGVGETQYF
TRBJ1-2	few	TRBV4-3	TRBD1	TGCGCCAGCAGCCGCGACCCGACAGGGATCTATGGCTACACCTTC	CASSRDPTGIYGYTF
TRBJ1-1	NA	TRBV29-1	NA	TGCAGCGGGAACTATCGGGGGACTGAAGCTTTCTTT	CSGNYRGTEAFF
TRBJ1-2	NA	TRBV4-1	TRBD1	TGCGCCAGCAGCCACATGACAGGGAAGGTCGTTGCCTACACCTTC	CASSHMTGKVVAYTF
TRBJ2-5	NA	TRBV10-2	NA	TGCGCCAGCAGCTCCGGGAGAGGGGAGCGAGAGACCCAGTACTTC	CASSSGRGERETQYF
TRBJ2-7	few	TRBV2	NA	TGTGCCAGCAAGATGACCGACGAGCAGTACTTC	CASKMTDEQYF
TRBJ2-3	few	TRBV29-1	TRBD2	TGCAGCCCCGGAGGGATTAGCGGGAGAGCTCCGTGCACAGATACGCAGTATTTT	CSPGGISGRAPCTDTQYF
TRBJ2-1	NA	TRBV29-1	TRBD2	TGCAGCACGTCATCGGGACTACACTCCTACAATGAGCAGTTCTTC	CSTSSGLHSYNEQFF
TRBJ2-1	few	TRBV5-4	NA	TGTGCCAGCAGCTTGGACCGGGGTAACAATGAGCAGTTCTTC	CASSLDRGNNEQFF
TRBJ2-2	few	TRBV4-3	NA	TGCGCCAGCAGCCCCCTTTCCGGGGAGCTGTTTTTT	CASSPLSGELFF
TRBJ2-3	NA	TRBV5-1	NA	TGCGCCAGCAGGGTCTACGCTACAGATACGCAGTATTTT	CASRVYATDTQYF
TRBJ2-2	NA	TRBV7-6	NA	TGTGCCAGCAGCTTAGACCCGGGATCGGTCACCGGGAAGCTGTTTTTT	CASSLDPGSVTGKLFF
TRBJ2-1	few	TRBV9	NA	TGTGCCAGCAGCGAGATGAGCGCCTCCTACAATGAGCAGTTCTTC	CASSEMSASYNEQFF
TRBJ2-5	NA	TRBV2	NA	TGTGCCAGCAGTACCGGCACAGAGGAGACCCAGTACTTC	CASSTGTEETQYF
TRBJ2-3	once	TRBV7-3	NA	TGTGCCAGCAGCCCGAACGCGGGACCGCGTACAGATACGCAGTATTTT	CASSPNAGPRTDTQYF
TRBJ1-2	NA	TRBV5-6	NA	TGTGCCAGCAGCTTAATCCGGGGTCCCTATGGCTACACCTTC	CASSLIRGPYGYTF
TRBJ1-1	NA	TRBV5-1	NA	TGCGCCAGCAGCTCCAACTACATGAACACTGAAGCTTTCTTT	CASSSNYMNTEAFF
TRBJ2-5	few	TRBV12-5	NA	TGTGCTAGTGGTTCGACTGGGGAGACCCAGTACTTC	CASGSTGETQYF
TRBJ2-5	NA	TRBV28	NA	TGTGCCAGCAGACCCTCAGGGGCTGGAGAGACCCAGTACTTC	CASRPSGAGETQYF
TRBJ1-1	NA	TRBV6-5	NA	TGTGCCAGCAGTTACTCTCGGTGGACTGAAGCTTTCTTT	CASSYSRWTEAFF
TRBJ2-7	few	TRBV28	TRBD2	TGTGCCAGCAGTTTACCCTGGACTAGCGTACTTTCCTACGAGCAGTACTTC	CASSLPWTSVLSYEQYF
TRBJ2-7	NA	TRBV15	NA	TGTGCCACCAGCAGAGATAAACAGACACCCTTACGGTACTTC	CATSRDKQTPLRYF
TRBJ2-5	NA	TRBV7-9	NA	TGTGCCAGCAGCTTAGATAAGGAGACCCAGTACTTC	CASSLDKETQYF
TRBJ2-1	few	TRBV28	NA	TGTGCCAGCACCTTGCCGGGGACCAACCAGTTCTTC	CASTLPGTNQFF
TRBJ2-1	NA	TRBV2	NA	TGTGCCAGCAGGAGACTAGGGTATGAGCAGTTCTTC	CASRRLGYEQFF
TRBJ2-1	NA	TRBV11-2	NA	TGTGCCAGCAGCTTGAGTCAGGTGGGGAATGAGCAGTTCTTC	CASSLSQVGNEQFF
TRBJ2-2	NA	TRBV9	NA	NA	CASSVRARANTGELFF
TRBJ2-7	few	TRBV5-1	NA	TGCGCCAGCAGCTTGGCTAGCAGGTACGAGCAGTACTTC	CASSLASRYEQYF
TRBJ2-5	NA	TRBV6-6	NA	TGTGCCAGCAGTTACTCGATGGAGACCCAGTACTTC	CASSYSMETQYF
TRBJ2-7	few	TRBV18	NA	TGTGCCAGCTCACGTGTAGTGGGCGACTATGAGCAGTACTTC	CASSRVVGDYEQYF
TRBJ2-2	few	TRBV5-1	TRBD2	TGCGCCAGCAGCTCACTAGCGGGAGCTTGGACCGGGGAGCTGTTTTTT	CASSSLAGAWTGELFF
TRBJ1-5	few	TRBV6-1	NA	TGTGCCAGCAGCCCCGGGCAGGGGTTCGATCAGCCCCAGCATTTT	CASSPGQGFDQPQHF
TRBJ2-2	few	TRBV6-5	NA	TGTGCCAGCAGTTACTCTAGCCACAGCACCGGGGAGCTGTTTTTT	CASSYSSHSTGELFF
TRBJ2-7	NA	TRBV7-8	NA	TGTGCCAGCAGCGCAGGGACAATCGAGCAGTACTTC	CASSAGTIEQYF
TRBJ2-3	NA	TRBV18	TRBD2	TGTGCCAGCTCACTAACTAGCGGGAGAACGGCAGATACGCAGTATTTT	CASSLTSGRTADTQYF
TRBJ1-2	few	TRBV28	NA	TGTGCCAGCAGTCCGCCAGACAGGAGCCTCTATGGCTACACCTTC	CASSPPDRSLYGYTF
TRBJ2-2	NA	TRBV6-7	NA	TGTGCCAGCAGTTACTCAGAGGCCGGGGAGCTGTTTTTT	CASSYSEAGELFF
TRBJ2-1	NA	TRBV20-1	NA	TGCAGTGGTCTTGAGCGTACACAGTTCTTC	CSGLERTQFF
TRBJ2-7	few	TRBV7-8	TRBD1	TGTGCCAGCAGCTCGGCGACAGGGGGGAGAGACTGGCGCTACTACGAGCAGTACTTC	CASSSATGGRDWRYYEQYF
TRBJ2-7	few	TRBV7-9	TRBD2	TGTGCCAGCAGCCCCCCTATGGGACTAGCTCTCTACGAGCAGTACTTC	CASSPPMGLALYEQYF
TRBJ2-2	few	TRBV9	NA	TGTGCCAGCAGCGTAGCGGCGCTAGGGTCCACCGGGGAGCTGTTTTTT	CASSVAALGSTGELFF
TRBJ2-7	once	TRBV10-3	NA	TGTGCCATCAGTTACCGGGAACTGGGGGAGCAGTACTTC	CAISYRELGEQYF
TRBJ2-4	NA	TRBV6-6	TRBD2	TGTGCCAGCAGTTGGGGCGGGGGGAACATTCAGTACTTC	CASSWGGGNIQYF
TRBJ2-1	NA	TRBV7-2	NA	TGTGCCAGCAGCCTATTGGGGAGCCGAAACAATGAGCAGTTCTTC	CASSLLGSRNNEQFF
TRBJ2-3	NA	TRBV19	NA	TGTGCCAGTAGTTTACAGGGCAACACAGATACGCAGTATTTT	CASSLQGNTDTQYF
TRBJ1-1	few	TRBV4-1	NA	TGCGCCAGCAGCCAGCGACAGGCCACTGAAGCTTTCTTT	CASSQRQATEAFF